A single sample gave rise to the 14 T cell receptor beta chains below, sequenced in a study of Graves' ophthalmopathy and Graves' hyperthyroidism. RNA transcripts served as template for amplifying TCR beta CDR3 sequences. The library came from an HTBI-primed first-round RT-PCR and a second-round multiplex PCR. A single record per CDR3 protein comes from TCRdb applying MiXCR to the multiplex PCR reads. This table has around 1,200,000 distinct CDR3 sequences, roughly 35% appearing once. Sequencing was performed on peripheral blood or thyroid tissue (not recorded which). These receptors came from an adult man with Graves' hyperthyroidism.

This clonotype was counted ten times or more. The chain links TRBV6-5 to TRBJ1-1, with unresolved D. From germline, CDR1 is MNHEY and CDR2 SVGAGI. Trimming took off 10 bases at V and 3 bases at J, with 15 bases between the two ends. This CDR3 is built from 13 residues. DNA for the CDR3: TGTGCCATCCACAACAATTTCTACACTGAAGCTTTCTTT. It is translated as CAIHNNFYTEAFF.

The J gene is TRBJ1-4, the V gene TRBV25-1; unclear D gene. Trimming removed 4 bases from V and 11 bases from J, with 32 bases in between. The CDR3 spans 19 residues. CDR1 and CDR2 (germline): MGHDK, SYGVNS. CDR3 bases: TGTGCCAGCAGTGGGAAACCCGACCACCACACCGGGGAGCTGTTGAAACTGTTTTTT. This codes for CASSGKPDHHTGELLKLFF.

This clonotype is judged medium-sized. This chain links TRBV10-2 with TRBJ1-2; D remains ambiguous. There are 13 residues in the CDR3. Germline V gives CDR1 WSHSY, CDR2 SAAADI. The V gene lost 3 bases and the J gene lost 5 bases, with 10 bases spanning the gap. The CDR3 is CASSDRWDYGYTF. The CDR3 nucleotides are TGCGCCAGCAGTGACCGATGGGATTATGGCTACACCTTC.

In its sample, this clonotype was seen a few times. The chain is built from TRBV18 and TRBJ2-5, with a weak D call TRBD2 (5 bases). V gave up 2 bases and J gave up 7 bases, with 11 bases separating them. CDR3 size: 13 residues. Per germline, CDR1 KGHSH and CDR2 LQKENI. For the CDR3, the DNA is TGTGCCAGCTCACCAATCGGGGTAGGGACCCAGTACTTC. As protein: CASSPIGVGTQYF.

In this sample, this clonotype turned up many times. The V call is TRBV7-9, the J call TRBJ1-4; D is unclear. The CDR3 consists of 15 residues. The V gene's germline CDR1 is SEHNR and CDR2 FQNEAQ (reference sequence). The V gene lost 5 bases and the J gene lost 8 bases, with 18 bases spanning the gap. The CDR3 bases are TGTGCCAGCAGCCCTCAAAGGAGGGCCGGCGAAAAACTGTTTTTT. Translating it yields CASSPQRRAGEKLFF.

This clonotype has ten or more counts. The gene calls are TRBV5-8 and TRBJ1-4; D is uncertain. CDR1 is SGHTS and CDR2 is YDEGEE in the germline V gene. With 2 bases removed from V and 4 bases from J, the gap between germline ends came to 12 bases. This CDR3 comprises 15 residues. CDR3 sequence: CASSFGRQSNEKLFF. CDR3 nucleotide sequence: TGTGCCAGCAGCTTTGGTCGTCAGAGTAATGAAAAACTGTTTTTT.

The sample holds a few counts of this clonotype. The V gene is TRBV20-1, the J gene TRBJ1-1; D is perhaps TRBD1 (6 bases). The CDR3 contains 16 residues. CDR1 and CDR2 from the germline V gene are DFQATT and SNEGSKA (reference sequence). V lost 0 bases to trimming and J lost 0 bases, with 14 bases between them. The chain's CDR3 is CSAREGAGSMNTEAFF. CDR3 in DNA: TGCAGTGCTAGAGAGGGGGCAGGTAGTATGAACACTGAAGCTTTCTTT.

The chain is built from TRBV20-1 and TRBJ2-5, with 9 bases identical to TRBD2. V shed 1 base, J shed 4 bases, and the junction held 13 bases outside the gene matches. Germline V gene lookup returns CDR1 DFQATT and CDR2 SNEGSKA (reference sequence). This CDR3 contains 17 residues. The CDR3 nucleotides are TGCAGTGCTAGAGTGAATAGAGGCGGGGGGGCCCCAGAGACCCAGTACTTC. Translated, it gives CSARVNRGGGAPETQYF.

There are many counts of this clonotype. The chain carries TRBV7-9 and TRBJ2-5; 7 positions agree with TRBD1. V was clipped by 6 bases and J by 1 base; unmatched bases: 8. Germline-derived CDR1 and CDR2 are SEHNR and FQNEAQ (reference sequence). The CDR3 has 15 amino acids. The CDR3 bases are TGTGCCAGCAGTTTGACAGGGACCCTCCAAGAGACCCAGTACTTC. Encoded protein: CASSLTGTLQETQYF.

The rearrangement uses TRBV20-1 and TRBJ2-7; the match to TRBD1 covers 7 bases. CDR1 and CDR2 from the germline V gene are DFQATT and SNEGSKA (reference sequence). The V segment lost 6 bases and the J segment 4 bases; nucleotides outside the gene matches: 18. The CDR3 loop spans 16 amino acids. The CDR3 coding sequence is TGCAGTGCGAGGGGGCTGAGGGCACCCCCCTTTTACGAGCAGTACTTC. Residues: CSARGLRAPPFYEQYF.

This chain links TRBV5-4 with TRBJ1-4; 8 bases agree with TRBD1. Germline V CDR1 and CDR2: SGHNT, YYREEE (reference sequence). V was pared by 4 bases and J by 4 bases, with 9 bases of the junction left unmatched. This CDR3 contains 16 residues. CDR3 bases: TGTGCCAGCAGCCCAAAACCGGGACAGGTTAATGAAAAACTGTTTTTT. Residues: CASSPKPGQVNEKLFF.

The chain employs TRBV2 and TRBJ1-4; maybe TRBD1 (6 bases). The V end was cut by 3 bases, the J end by 4 bases, with 9 bases between. The CDR3 has 14 amino acids. CDR1 SNHLY and CDR2 FYNNEI come from the germline V gene. CDR3 coding DNA: TGTGCCAGCAGTGATTCAGGGGTTAATGAAAAACTGTTTTTT. Amino acid sequence: CASSDSGVNEKLFF.

This clonotype has a handful of counts. CDR3 amino acids: CASSYSSGSAEAFF. CDR3 in DNA: TGTGCCAGCAGTTACTCGTCAGGGTCTGCTGAAGCTTTCTTT. The chain combines TRBV6-5 with TRBJ1-1; D might be TRBD1 (5 bases). Germline loops: CDR1 MNHEY, CDR2 SVGAGI. This CDR3 region has 14 residues. V gave up 0 bases and J gave up 6 bases, with 11 bases separating them.

This clonotype was counted at least ten times. CDR3 amino acids: CASSFPGRMNTEAFF. CDR3 DNA: TGTGCCAGCAGCTTCCCGGGACGGATGAACACTGAAGCTTTCTTT. The chain recombines TRBV7-8 with TRBJ1-1; D possibly corresponds to TRBD1 (5 bases). The length of the CDR3 is 15 residues. Per the germline V gene, CDR1 is SGHVS and CDR2 is FQNEAQ. The V end was cut by 3 bases, the J end by 0 bases, with 11 bases between.